The 20 T cell receptor beta chains listed next were all sequenced from one sample in a study of control samples from healthy donors and cancer patients. Produced via immunoSEQ multiplex PCR; TCRdb's table is partial and in-frame only. The sample carries roughly 450,000 clones, 90% recorded once. Sample: PBMCs. These receptors were obtained from a man in his forties with head and neck cancer.

The rearrangement uses TRBV4-3 and TRBJ2-3; TRBD2 aligns across 9 bases. CDR3 size: 18 residues. The ends lost 0 bases at V and 7 bases at J; junction bases unmatched: 14. Germline CDR1 and CDR2: LGHNA and YSLEER. The CDR3 DNA follows: TGCGCCAGCAGCCAAGATCTACCGGAGCGGGGGGCCTTCCATACGCAGTATTTT. This translates into CASSQDLPERGAFHTQYF.

In this sample, this clone turned up once. The chain combines TRBV6-2 or TRBV6-3 with TRBJ1-3, with D hard to call. CDR3 length equals 14 residues. In germline, CDR1 is MNHEY, CDR2 SVGEGT. V lost 5 bases, J lost 3 bases, and 11 bases lay in between. The CDR3 sequence: CASSMLRSGNTIYF. The CDR3 DNA reads TGTGCCAGCAGTATGCTTAGAAGTGGAAACACCATATATTTT.

The chain is built from TRBV11-3 and TRBJ2-7; possibly TRBD1 or TRBD2 for D (5 bases each). Germline CDR1 and CDR2: SGHNT and YENEEA. Trimming took 5 bases from V and 5 from J, leaving 16 bases between them. This CDR3 spans 14 amino acids. The DNA of the CDR3 is TGTGCCAGCAGCACACGTGGGGGAAGGAACGAGCAGTACTTC. It translates to CASSTRGGRNEQYF. Full variable domain (remainder filled in from reference TRBV11-3 and TRBJ2-7): EAGVVQSPRYKIIEKKQPVAFWCNPISGHNTLYWYLQNLGQGPELLIRYENEEAVDDSQLPKDRFSAERLKGVDSTLKIQPAELGDSAVYLCASSTRGGRNEQYFGPGTRLTVT.

V usage is TRBV3-1 (or the pseudogene TRBV3-2) and J usage is TRBJ1-1, with no clear D. The CDR3 totals 12 residues. CDR1 is LGHDT and CDR2 is YNNKEL in the germline V gene (reference sequence). V lost 3 bases and J lost 13, with 15 bases in between. The CDR3 nucleotides are TGTGCCAGCAGCCAGGGGAACCTTATAGGTTTCTTT. Translating gives CASSQGNLIGFF.

CDR3 in amino acids: CASSPLGTDEQFF. In DNA, the CDR3 is TGTGCCAGCTCACCCCTAGGGACGGATGAGCAGTTCTTC. This chain uses TRBV18 with TRBJ2-1, with D perhaps being TRBD1 or TRBD2 (5 bases each). The CDR3 consists of 13 residues. The V gene's germline CDR1 is KGHSH and CDR2 LQKENI. V lost 3 bases to trimming and J lost 8 bases, with 11 bases between them.

The gene calls are TRBV9 and TRBJ2-5, with 7 bases lining up with TRBD1. The J segment lost 1 base and the V segment lost 0 bases, leaving 3 bases of the junction unmatched. This CDR3 has 15 amino acids. CDR1 is SGDLS and CDR2 is YYNGEE in the germline V gene. In DNA, the CDR3 is TGTGCCAGCAGCGTAGCTGGGACAGCCCAAGAGACCCAGTACTTC. This codes for CASSVAGTAQETQYF.

The gene calls are TRBV28 and TRBJ1-3, with 7 positions matching TRBD1. The V gene's germline CDR1 is MDHEN and CDR2 SYDVKM. Trimming at V came to 5 bases and at J to 0 bases, leaving 10 bases not matched to a gene. The CDR3 contains 17 residues. The CDR3, as DNA: TGTGCCAGCAGTCAGGGGGGGTACACCAACTCTGGAAACACCATATATTTT. It codes for CASSQGGYTNSGNTIYF.

This sequence joins TRBV28 and TRBJ1-2; D possibly corresponds to TRBD1 (5 bases). Trimming pared 3 bases from V and 8 bases from J, leaving 13 bases between. Germline-derived CDR1 and CDR2 are MDHEN and SYDVKM. There are 13 residues in the CDR3. DNA of the CDR3: TGTGCCAGCAGTTTCTTGACTCAGGGCGGCTACACCTTC. Its translation is CASSFLTQGGYTF.

In this sample, this clone is large. The sample contains more than one DNA sequence encoding this CDR3. This chain joins TRBV6-4 and TRBJ2-2; D is unclear. The CDR3 totals 13 residues. The germline V and J ends were trimmed by 4 bases and 0 bases, with 3 bases remaining between them. CDR1 and CDR2 from the germline V gene are MRHNA and SNTAGT. CDR3 amino acids: CASSAANTGELFF. As DNA, the CDR3 is TGTGCCAGCAGTGCAGCGAACACCGGGGAGCTGTTTTTT.

V gene TRBV9 combines with J gene TRBJ1-2; 9 positions agree with TRBD1. Trimming took 5 bases from V and 3 from J; bases not matched to a gene: 5. Germline lookup yields CDR1 SGDLS and CDR2 YYNGEE. The CDR3 is 14 amino acids. As DNA, the CDR3 is TGTGCCAGCAGTTTGGGACAGGGTTACTATGGCTACACCTTC. This sequence encodes CASSLGQGYYGYTF.

The chain combines TRBV7-9 with TRBJ1-4; D gene ambiguous. This CDR3 has 14 residues. In germline, CDR1 is SEHNR, CDR2 FQNEAQ (reference sequence). The V and J ends lost 3 bases and 4 bases respectively, with 9 bases between them. CDR3 sequence: CASSFSTVNEKLFF. The CDR3 region has the DNA TGTGCCAGCAGCTTCTCCACCGTTAATGAAAAACTGTTTTTT. The variable domain in full, completed from reference TRBV7-9 and TRBJ1-4, reads DTGVSQNPRHKITKRGQNVTFRCDPISEHNRLYWYRQTLGQGPEFLTYFQNEAQLEKSRLLSDRFSAERPKGSFSTLEIQRTEQGDSAMYLCASSFSTVNEKLFFGSGTQLSVL.

The V call is TRBV5-1, the J call TRBJ2-1, with 13 bases aligning to TRBD2. J was trimmed by 0 bases and V by 2 bases; bases with no gene match: 2. Looked up from germline, CDR1 is SGHRS and CDR2 is YFSETQ. CDR3 length: 17 residues. The CDR3 DNA follows: TGCGCCAGCAGCTTACGACTAGCGGGGGGCTCCTACAATGAGCAGTTCTTC. Translated: CASSLRLAGGSYNEQFF.

This clone was counted between two and nine times. The chain joins TRBV6-5 to TRBJ1-2; D is ambiguous. The CDR3 totals 12 residues. Germline CDR1 is MNHEY and CDR2 is SVGAGI. V was shortened by 7 bases and J by 4 bases, with 10 bases between the two germline ends. The CDR3 region has the DNA TGTGCCAGCATACAACCACTCTATGGCTACACCTTC. Residues: CASIQPLYGYTF.

The chain uses TRBV30 and TRBJ1-1, with unresolved D. The CDR3 has 13 residues. V lost 2 bases and J lost 6, with 13 bases in between. Looked up from germline, CDR1 is GTSNPN and CDR2 is SVGIG (reference sequence). As DNA, the CDR3 is TGTGCCTGGAGTCGAGCGGTCGGTTCTGAAGCTTTCTTT. It is translated as CAWSRAVGSEAFF.

This clone was recorded a few times. The chain combines TRBV6-5 with TRBJ1-5; the D gene is possibly TRBD1 (6 bases). The CDR3 covers 15 residues. Per germline, CDR1 MNHEY and CDR2 SVGAGI. Trimming removed 0 bases at V and 7 bases at J, with 13 bases between. The CDR3 reads CASSYSQGSGQPQHF. Written as DNA, the CDR3 is TGTGCCAGCAGTTACTCCCAGGGGAGTGGGCAGCCCCAGCATTTT.

The chain recombines TRBV9 with TRBJ2-1, with 11 bases aligning to TRBD2. Trimming at V came to 4 bases and at J to 0 bases, leaving 12 bases not matched to a gene. The CDR3 runs 19 residues. CDR1 and CDR2 from the germline V gene are SGDLS and YYNGEE. CDR3 sequence reads: CASSSKVAGGPGSYNEQFF. In nucleotides, the CDR3 is TGTGCCAGCAGCTCTAAGGTAGCGGGAGGGCCTGGCTCCTACAATGAGCAGTTCTTC.

This clone has only a few counts. The rearrangement uses TRBV28 and TRBJ1-2; TRBD1 might be the D (5 bases). CDR1 and CDR2 (germline): MDHEN, SYDVKM. V was cut by 4 bases and J by 5 bases, with 8 bases left in between. The CDR3 has 12 amino acids. CDR3 nucleotide sequence: TGTGCCAGCAGTTGGGGGTCGTATGGCTACACCTTC. Translation gives CASSWGSYGYTF.

This CDR3 reads CASSPLLLGPESYTDTQYF. The CDR3 DNA is TGTGCCAGCTCACCACTTTTGTTAGGTCCAGAGAGTTACACAGATACGCAGTATTTT. This rearrangement joins TRBV18 to TRBJ2-3; D is ambiguous. V was trimmed by 1 base and J by 2 bases, leaving 22 bases between them. The length of the CDR3 is 19 residues. Per germline, CDR1 KGHSH and CDR2 LQKENI.

V and J are TRBV6-5 and TRBJ1-4; D is perhaps TRBD1 (5 bases). V gave up 8 bases and J gave up 4 bases, with 11 bases separating them. Per the germline V gene, CDR1 is MNHEY and CDR2 is SVGAGI. This CDR3 region has 13 residues. The CDR3 is CASSQGNNEKLFF. CDR3 DNA: TGTGCCAGCTCCCAGGGAAATAATGAAAAACTGTTTTTT.

The chain carries TRBV28 and TRBJ2-5, with D possibly matching TRBD2 (6 bases). Deletions cut 4 bases from V and 5 bases from J, with 11 bases between. The CDR3 is made up of 13 amino acids. CDR1 MDHEN and CDR2 SYDVKM come from the germline V gene. CDR3 DNA: TGTGCCAGCAGTTCATGGGGGGATGAGACCCAGTACTTC. This codes for CASSSWGDETQYF.